Below are 3 T cell receptor beta chains sequenced from a single sample in a study of graft-versus-host responses after intestinal transplantation. No antigens are known for them. Assay: immunoSEQ multiplex PCR; the TCRdb copy retains only in-frame clones and omits some. This table holds 88,000 or so clones, around 90% found once. Sequencing used unstimulated CD4+ T cells sorted from spleen or lymph node cells, obtained before intestinal transplant. These receptors were taken from a human donor who received an intestinal transplant.

The rearrangement joins TRBV18 to TRBJ1-6; D is uncertain. The CDR3 sequence is 16 residues long. The germline V gene encodes CDR1 KGHSH and CDR2 LQKENI. Trimming pared 2 bases from V and 0 bases from J, leaving 8 bases between. The CDR3 DNA reads as TGTGCCAGCTCACCAACCCCCAGCTCCTATAATTCACCCCTCCACTTT. This sequence encodes CASSPTPSSYNSPLHF.

This chain joins TRBV18 and TRBJ2-7; a possible D gene is TRBD2 (6 bases). V was cut by 6 bases and J by 4 bases, with 19 bases left in between. CDR3 size: 15 residues. Germline values: CDR1 KGHSH, CDR2 LQKENI. The DNA of the CDR3 is TGTGCCAGCTCCGCGGCGGGGTGGGGCCCATACGAGCAGTACTTC. Encoded protein: CASSAAGWGPYEQYF.

V gene TRBV25-1 combines with J gene TRBJ1-2, with unresolved D. The germline V gene has CDR1 MGHDK and CDR2 SYGVNS. V lost 7 bases, J lost 2 bases, and 8 bases lay in between. The length of the CDR3 is 12 residues. The CDR3 sequence is CASTQNNYGYTF. The CDR3 DNA follows: TGTGCCAGCACCCAGAACAACTATGGCTACACCTTC.